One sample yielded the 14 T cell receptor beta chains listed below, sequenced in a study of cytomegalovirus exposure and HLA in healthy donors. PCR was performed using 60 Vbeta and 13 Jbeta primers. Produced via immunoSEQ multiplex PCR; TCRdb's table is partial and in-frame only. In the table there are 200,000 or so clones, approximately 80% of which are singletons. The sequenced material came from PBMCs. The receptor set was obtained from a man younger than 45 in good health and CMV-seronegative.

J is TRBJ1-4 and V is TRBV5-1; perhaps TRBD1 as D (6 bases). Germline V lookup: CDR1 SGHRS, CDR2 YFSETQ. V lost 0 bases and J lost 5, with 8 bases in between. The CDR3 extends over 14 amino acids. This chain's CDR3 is CASSLAGTNEKLFF. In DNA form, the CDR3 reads TGCGCCAGCAGCTTGGCCGGGACAAATGAAAAACTGTTTTTT.

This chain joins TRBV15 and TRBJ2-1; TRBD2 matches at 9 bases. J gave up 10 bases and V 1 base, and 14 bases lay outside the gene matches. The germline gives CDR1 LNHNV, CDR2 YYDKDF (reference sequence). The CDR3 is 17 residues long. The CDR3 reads CATSRGSSGGAGGEQFF. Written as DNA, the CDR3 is TGTGCCACCAGCAGAGGGAGTAGCGGGGGCGCCGGGGGGGAGCAGTTCTTC.

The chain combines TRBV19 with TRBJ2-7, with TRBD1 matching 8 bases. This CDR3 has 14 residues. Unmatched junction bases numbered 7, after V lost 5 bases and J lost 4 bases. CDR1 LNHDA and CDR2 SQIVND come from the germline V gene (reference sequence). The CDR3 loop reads CASSAGTGSYEQYF. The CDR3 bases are TGTGCCAGTAGTGCCGGGACAGGATCATACGAGCAGTACTTC.

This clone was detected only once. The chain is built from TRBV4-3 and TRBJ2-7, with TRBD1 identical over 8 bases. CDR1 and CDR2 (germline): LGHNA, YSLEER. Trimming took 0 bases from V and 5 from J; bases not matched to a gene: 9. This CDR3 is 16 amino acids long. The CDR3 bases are TGCGCCAGCAGCCAAGATTTACGACAGGGGAACGACGAGCAGTACTTC. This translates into CASSQDLRQGNDEQYF.

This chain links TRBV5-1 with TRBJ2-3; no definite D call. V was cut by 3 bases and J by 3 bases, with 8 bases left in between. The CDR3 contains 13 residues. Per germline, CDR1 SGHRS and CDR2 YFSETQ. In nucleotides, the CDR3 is TGCGCCAGCAGCTCCCCGGGTACAGATACGCAGTATTTT. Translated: CASSSPGTDTQYF.

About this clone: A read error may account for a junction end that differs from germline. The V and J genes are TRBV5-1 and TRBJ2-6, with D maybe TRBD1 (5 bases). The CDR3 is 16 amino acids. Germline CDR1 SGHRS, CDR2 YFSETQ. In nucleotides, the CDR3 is TGCGCCAGCAGAGTCGACCCCTCTTCTGGGGCCAGCGTCCTGACTTTC. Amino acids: CASRVDPSSGASVLTF.

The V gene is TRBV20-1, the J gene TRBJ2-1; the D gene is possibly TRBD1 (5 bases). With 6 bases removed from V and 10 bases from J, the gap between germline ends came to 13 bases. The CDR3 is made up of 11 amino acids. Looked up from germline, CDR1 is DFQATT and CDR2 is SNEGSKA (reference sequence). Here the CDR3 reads CSARTGLEQFF. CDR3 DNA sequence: TGCAGTGCCCGAACAGGTCTCGAGCAGTTCTTC.

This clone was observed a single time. The CDR3 reads CASSLGGTSLRYEQYF. DNA of the CDR3: TGTGCCAGCAGCTTGGGGGGGACTAGCCTCAGATACGAGCAGTACTTC. The chain has TRBV7-2 and TRBJ2-7; the match to TRBD2 covers 9 bases. Trimming at V came to 3 bases and at J to 4 bases, leaving 10 bases not matched to a gene. The CDR3 totals 16 residues. Germline values: CDR1 SGHTA, CDR2 FQGNSA.

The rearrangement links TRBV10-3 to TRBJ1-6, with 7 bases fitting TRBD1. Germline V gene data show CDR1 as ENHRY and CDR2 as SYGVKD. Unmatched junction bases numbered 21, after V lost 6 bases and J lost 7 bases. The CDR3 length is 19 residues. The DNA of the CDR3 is TGTGCCATCAGGTGGGGTACATTGTGGACGGGACAGAAGAATTCACCCCTCCACTTT. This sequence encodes CAIRWGTLWTGQKNSPLHF.

The CDR3 nucleotides are TGTGCCAGCAGCGCCCTCCCGATAAGAGGGGGACTAAGGCATGAGCAGTACTTC. Translated: CASSALPIRGGLRHEQYF. The chain has TRBV7-3 and TRBJ2-7, with D perhaps TRBD2 (7 bases). The ends were cut back, 5 bases at V and 7 bases at J, with 30 bases in the middle. The CDR3 consists of 18 residues. The germline CDR1 and CDR2 sequences are SGHTA and FQGTGA.

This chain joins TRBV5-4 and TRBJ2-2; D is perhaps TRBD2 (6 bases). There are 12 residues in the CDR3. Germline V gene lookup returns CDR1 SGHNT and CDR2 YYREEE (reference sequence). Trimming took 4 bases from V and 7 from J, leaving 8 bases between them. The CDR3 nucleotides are TGTGCCAGCAGCGGAGGGTACGGGGAGCTGTTTTTT. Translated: CASSGGYGELFF.

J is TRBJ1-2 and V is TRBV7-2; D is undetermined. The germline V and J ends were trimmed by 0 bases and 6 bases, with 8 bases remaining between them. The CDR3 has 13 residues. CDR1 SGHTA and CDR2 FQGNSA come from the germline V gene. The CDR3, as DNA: TGTGCCAGCAGCTTAGCCGGGGTGGATGGCTACACCTTC. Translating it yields CASSLAGVDGYTF.

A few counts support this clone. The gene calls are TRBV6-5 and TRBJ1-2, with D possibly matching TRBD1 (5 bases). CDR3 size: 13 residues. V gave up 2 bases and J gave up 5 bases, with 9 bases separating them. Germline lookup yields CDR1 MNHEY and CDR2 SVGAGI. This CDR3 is CASSYDSVYGYTF. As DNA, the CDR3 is TGTGCCAGCAGTTACGACAGCGTTTATGGCTACACCTTC.

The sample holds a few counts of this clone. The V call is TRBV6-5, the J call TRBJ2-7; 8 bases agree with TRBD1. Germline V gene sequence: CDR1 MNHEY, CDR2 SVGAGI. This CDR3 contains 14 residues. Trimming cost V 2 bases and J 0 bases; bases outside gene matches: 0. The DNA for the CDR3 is TGTGCCAGCAGTTACGGACAGGGCTCCTACGAGCAGTACTTC. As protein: CASSYGQGSYEQYF.